Detailed here is one T cell receptor beta chain. The target antigen is unknown. This record comes from a study of response to subunit inactivated influenza vaccine. Each CDR3 protein is one row after TCRdb ran MiXCR on the RT-PCR reads. The data show roughly 700,000 distinct CDR3 sequences, around 14% seen once. Study-wide results and limits: Authors suggested each seasonal influenza vaccination recruits few new T cells.

The CDR3 runs 19 residues. The sample in question was PBMCs from blood, obtained 14 to 15 days before vaccination. The V gene is TRBV6-7, the J gene TRBJ2-1; TRBD2 agrees at 13 bases. TRBV6-7 is an open reading frame, and its role is uncertain. This receptor was identified in a man between 45 and 60 years old who received an inactivated influenza vaccine. The CDR3 region has the DNA TGTACCCTCAGTTTCGCGGGACTAGCGGGGTGGAGCTCCTACAATGAGCAGTTCTTC. It yields the protein CTLSFAGLAGWSSYNEQFF.